This T cell receptor beta chain emerged from a study of cytotoxic CD8 clonotypes in ibrutinib-treated CLL. Findings of the study overall: Clonality increased with ibrutinib response but returned toward baseline at progression.

Genomic DNA in a quantity of 2 to 2.5 micrograms was derived from cryopreserved PBMCs for TCR beta libraries. This clone was recorded once. The antigen is not known. TCRdb's copy holds only in-frame clones and misses some; the assay was immunoSEQ multiplex PCR. Among around 140,000 clones listed, 70% to 85% were seen once. Trimming shortened V by 3 bases and J by 4 bases, and 9 bases separated the two germline ends. The CDR3 spans 14 residues. Germline lookup yields CDR1 PRHDT and CDR2 FYEKMQ (reference sequence). The chain recombines TRBV13 with TRBJ2-2, with D unclear. The origin of this receptor is a human donor with chronic lymphocytic leukemia. The input for sequencing was PBMCs, taken after 12 months of ibrutinib treatment. CDR3 residues: CASSFGRPTGELFF. The CDR3 nucleotides read TGTGCCAGCAGCTTCGGCAGGCCCACCGGGGAGCTGTTTTTT.